The sequence of this TCR beta chain was determined in a study of radiation and T cells in renal cell carcinoma (TCRdb year 2020). Turning to the overall study: The samples were drawn from a clinical trial, where primary renal cell carcinomas were treated with 15 Gy of stereotactic body radiation therapy and then removed by nephrectomy 4 weeks afterward. A total of 53 samples underwent TCR beta sequencing, made up of some 26 tumors and about 27 peripheral blood samples. In the 45 to 65 samples combined, some 4,000,000 unique CDR3 nucleotide sequences were found, encoding about 2,700,000 unique CDR3 amino acid sequences. Overall study results and their limits: Effects of radiation dose or scheduling on the TCR repertoire could not be addressed with the single-armed trial design. In blood, the top tumor clonotypes increased from baseline to 2 weeks after radiation and then shrank by 4 weeks, which suggests a temporary expansion of tumor-resident clones. Tracking of blood repertoire dynamics stopped at approximately four weeks after treatment, with no follow-up past that point. Because no pretreatment tumor biopsies were available, whether clonotypes were present in the tumor at baseline could not be determined.

The sample's time point, from its label and the paper: baseline pretreatment blood. The intended sense of this specimen's treatment or condition label: 15 Gy SBRT to primary tumor, nephrectomy 4 weeks later. To follow tumor-enriched clonotypes, peripheral blood was collected serially from radiation-treated patients at baseline and again at 2 weeks and 4 weeks after SBRT. Every patient's renal cell carcinoma showed clear cell pathology. Genomic DNA for TCR sequencing was prepared using the QIAamp DNA Blood Mini Kit (Qiagen). The analyses included just those samples that passed every quality control check. Notes on this clone: It has no known antigen specificity. The record has no base qualities; no much larger clone is one base away.

TCR beta libraries were generated from genomic DNA with the immunoSEQ kit, following the manufacturer's recommendations. To prepare the libraries, a first multiplex PCR with proprietary primers was run, followed by a second PCR that added unique barcodes, and a bead cleanup was done after each round. A positive control reaction and a negative control reaction, both provided in the kit, were run with every batch of samples. The final libraries underwent checking on an Agilent 4200 TapeStation D1000 ScreenTape, volumetric pooling, and quantification by qPCR. Sequencing ran on an Illumina NextSeq500 with a MidOutput 150-cycle cartridge, using 156 Read1 and 15 Index1 cycles with kit custom primers. The pooled library was loaded at 0.85 to 1 pM, with a roughly 20% PhiX control spiked in. Per the original workflow: The vendor-processed data were analyzed in R, and a clonotype was defined as all T cells that share the same CDR3 nucleotide sequence. In the clone abundance analyses, frequencies were normalized to the 10,000 most abundant clones in each sample. Public T cell clones, which averaged fewer than five per sample, were removed prior to analysis. Tumor-enriched clonotypes and baseline blood-enriched clonotypes were defined as those with an abundance difference of at least 32-fold between compartments. Clonotypes expanded or contracted between blood time points were identified with a beta-binomial differential abundance model. The Baroni-Urbani and Buser coefficient was used to measure tumor-blood repertoire similarity, and groups were compared with two-tailed Wilcoxon tests in R. In TCRdb, the immuneACCESS table is reduced to in-frame sequences with V and J assigned. These tables do not hold every clone; where another copy was compared, an unresolved V gene accounts for under half, and the others remain unexplained. The DNA was the basis for D and trimming; V, J and clone size are from that table. The sample contains tens of thousands of clones, roughly three quarters of them found a single time. Of the sample, 7.3% is held by the ten largest clones.

V is cut by 2 bases and J by 6 bases, and the space between the germline ends is 16 bases. The CDR3 contains 15 residues, cysteine and phenylalanine counted. This entry keeps only the CDR3 DNA: 45 bases, framed from base 1. The germline V gene (reference sequence) supplies CDR1 PRHDT and CDR2 FYEKMQ. Specimen: blood, collected from a patient whose treatment included radiotherapy and nephrectomy. In this chain, TRBV13 is recombined with TRBJ1-2, and perhaps TRBD1 as D gene, on 6 matching bases. The clonotype originates from a man aged 55-75 years with renal cell carcinoma. The encoded CDR3 is CASSLLEGGVDGYTF. The nucleotide sequence is given as TGTGCCAGCAGCTTATTGGAAGGGGGTGTCGATGGCTACACCTTC.